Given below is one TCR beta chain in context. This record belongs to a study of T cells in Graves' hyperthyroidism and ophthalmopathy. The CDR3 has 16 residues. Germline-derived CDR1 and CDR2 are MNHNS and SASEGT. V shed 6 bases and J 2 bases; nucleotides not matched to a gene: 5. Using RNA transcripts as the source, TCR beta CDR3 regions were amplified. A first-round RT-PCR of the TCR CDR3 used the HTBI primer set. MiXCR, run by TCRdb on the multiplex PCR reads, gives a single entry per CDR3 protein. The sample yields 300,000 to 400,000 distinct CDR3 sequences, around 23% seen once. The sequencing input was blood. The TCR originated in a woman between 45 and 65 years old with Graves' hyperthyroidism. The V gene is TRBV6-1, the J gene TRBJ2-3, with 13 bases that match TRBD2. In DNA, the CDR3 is TGTGCCAGCAGCCGGACTAGCGGGGGCCTCACAGATACGCAGTATTTT. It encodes CASSRTSGGLTDTQYF.